This TCR beta chain was profiled in a study of cytomegalovirus exposure and HLA in healthy donors. Study-wide background: Among the approximately 400 donors who were genotyped, 81% fell in the genetic ancestry cluster that is associated with self-reported Caucasian donors. Findings and caveats of the study: Looking again later, the authors saw that most CMV-associated TCR beta chains seemed HLA-restricted. In a later analysis, at a false discovery rate of 0.05, approximately 16,000 TCR beta sequences were associated with HLA alleles.

Primers for the PCR totalled 60 Vbeta and 13 Jbeta. Produced via immunoSEQ multiplex PCR; TCRdb's table is partial and in-frame only. Here the sample spans 95,000 to 150,000 clones, approximately 72% being singletons. Unrecorded immune exposure was likely among donors, who were nominally healthy when sampled. A note on this clone: The antigen remains undetermined.

Trimming took 9 bases from V and 5 from J; bases not matched to a gene: 11. The CDR3 contains 14 residues. In germline, CDR1 is SGHAT, CDR2 FQNNGV. Sequencing was done on a sample of PBMCs. The gene calls are TRBV11-2 and TRBJ2-7; 9 bases are shared with TRBD1. This TCR derives from a man in his sixties in good health and CMV-seropositive. CDR3 coding DNA: TGTGCCAGTAGACGACAGGGGGTTGGAAACGAGCAGTACTTC. Its translation: CASRRQGVGNEQYF.